A selection of T cell receptor beta chains follows, all from one sample in a study of early T cells in non-severe SARS-CoV-2 infection. TCRdb processed the 5' RACE reads anew with MiXCR; each CDR3 protein has one entry. The table has roughly 120,000 distinct CDR3 sequences, more than 13% seen once. The specimen was whole blood. The receptors originated from an adult who was a healthcare worker with PCR-confirmed SARS-CoV-2 infection or an uninfected control (not recorded which). CDR3s include the opening cysteine and the closing phenylalanine or tryptophan. A D gene is named only where the DNA matches it firmly. Not every row has a clone size; where given, it reads once, few, many or a size class.

>-|TRBD1|TRBV7-9|TRBJ2-3
TGTGCCAGCAGCTTCCGGACAGGAGACACAGATACGCAGTATTTT
CASSFRTGDTDTQYF
>-|TRBD2|TRBV5-1|TRBJ2-1
TGCGCCAGCAGCTTGGGGGCTAGCGGGGAGGAGGTTGAGCAGTTCTTC
CASSLGASGEEVEQFF
>-|-|TRBV6-6|TRBJ1-2
TGTGCCGTTAGACAGGACCTTAACTATGGCTACACCTTC
CAVRQDLNYGYTF
>-|-|TRBV5-1|TRBJ1-1
TGCGCCAGCAGCCGTCTGAGCTACACTGAAGCTTTCTTT
CASSRLSYTEAFF
>many|-|TRBV18|TRBJ1-2
TGTGCCAGCTCACCAACAGGGCAGAACTATGGCTACACCTTC
CASSPTGQNYGYTF
>few|-|TRBV5-4|TRBJ2-6
TGTGCCAGCAGCTGGGAGAGCTCTGGGGCCAACGTCCTGACTTTC
CASSWESSGANVLTF
>many|TRBD2|TRBV11-2|TRBJ2-7
TGTGCCAGCAGCGACTCTGAGGGAGCGGGGGGTCGAATCTACGAGCAGTACTTC
CASSDSEGAGGRIYEQYF
>-|-|TRBV7-9|TRBJ1-6
TGTGCCAGCAGCTTAGAGGGGAATTCACCCCTCCACTTT
CASSLEGNSPLHF
>few|TRBD2|TRBV7-2|TRBJ2-7
TGTGCCAGCAGCTTACTAGCGGTCTCCTACGAGCAGTACTTC
CASSLLAVSYEQYF
>many|TRBD1|TRBV18|TRBJ1-2
TGTGCCAGCTCACCAAAAGGGGGCGGCTATGGCTACACCTTC
CASSPKGGGYGYTF
>-|-|TRBV5-8|TRBJ1-5
TGTGCCAGCAGCCGCCGGGACACAGCCCAGCCCCAGCATTTT
CASSRRDTAQPQHF
>-|TRBD2|TRBV5-4|TRBJ2-5
TGTGCCAGCAGCTTGCCGGGGGGGGAGACCCAGTACTTC
CASSLPGGETQYF
>few|TRBD2|TRBV7-9|TRBJ2-5
TGTGCCAGCAGCTTTGGACTAGACGAGACCCAGTACTTC
CASSFGLDETQYF
>few|-|TRBV7-2|TRBJ2-5
TGTGCCAGCAGCTTGACTAGTATAAAGACCCAGTACTTC
CASSLTSIKTQYF
>few|-|TRBV14|TRBJ2-2
TGTGCCAGCAGCCGGCAAGGGACAAGGAACACCGGGGAGCTGTTTTTT
CASSRQGTRNTGELFF
>few|-|TRBV3-1|TRBJ1-2
TGTGCCAGCAGCCAGGACAAGGTTGGCTACACCTTC
CASSQDKVGYTF
>-|-|TRBV7-9|TRBJ2-3
TGTGCCAGCAGCAGTCGGGACGGCTACACAGATACGCAGTATTTT
CASSSRDGYTDTQYF
>-|-|TRBV7-6|TRBJ1-6
TGTGCCAGCAGCCCCCGGGACGGAAATTCACCCCTCCACTTT
CASSPRDGNSPLHF
>-|-|TRBV12-3/TRBV12-4|TRBJ2-5
TGTGCCAGCAGTCACTTGGGCGGAATCAACCAAGAGACCCAGTACTTC
CASSHLGGINQETQYF
>many|-|TRBV10-3|TRBJ1-1
TGTGCCACATCGGGCAGCAATGTGAACACTGAAGCTTTCTTT
CATSGSNVNTEAFF
>many|TRBD1|TRBV29-1|TRBJ2-7
TGCAGCGTTTCCCACAGGGGGCGCGATTACGAGCAGTACTTC
CSVSHRGRDYEQYF
>few|TRBD1|TRBV2|TRBJ2-1
TGTGCCAGCAGTGAATTGCAGGGGGCGTCAGGGGAGCAGTTCTTC
CASSELQGASGEQFF
>few|-|TRBV7-9|TRBJ1-1
TGTGCCAGCAGCTTAGAACAACACCTTGGGGGTGAAGCTTTCTTT
CASSLEQHLGGEAFF
>few|-|TRBV6-1|TRBJ1-2
TGTGCCAGCAGTGAAGCGAGTCAGGGGATCTTCGGGGGCTACACCTTC
CASSEASQGIFGGYTF
>-|-|TRBV7-8|TRBJ2-5
TGTGCCAGCAGCCCAAGTACCGGCCAGGCAGAGACCCAGTACTTC
CASSPSTGQAETQYF
>few|-|TRBV30|TRBJ2-5
TGTGCCTGGGCCTTGGGGCCTCAAGAGCAGACCCAGTACTTC
CAWALGPQEQTQYF
>-|-|TRBV29-1|TRBJ2-3
TGCAGCGTTGAAGATAGGGAAACTCTAACGCAGTATTTT
CSVEDRETLTQYF
>-|-|TRBV4-1|TRBJ2-1
TGCGCCAGCAGCCAAGATCTCAGTAACAATGAGCAGTTCTTC
CASSQDLSNNEQFF
>-|-|TRBV20-1|TRBJ1-5
TGCAGTGCTAGCGGCGGGGGCAATCAGCCCCAGCATTTT
CSASGGGNQPQHF
>-|TRBD1|TRBV7-2|TRBJ1-5
TGTGCCAGCAGCTCCCGGACAGGGACATACTTACGGAATCAGCCCCAGCATTTT
CASSSRTGTYLRNQPQHF
>few|TRBD1|TRBV12-3/TRBV12-4|TRBJ2-1
TGTGCCAGCAGTCTACGGACAGGACTCTCCTACAATGAGCAGTTCTTC
CASSLRTGLSYNEQFF
>few|-|TRBV13|TRBJ1-4
TGTGCCAGCAGCCCTCGATCGGGGGCGGGTGAAAAACTGTTTTTT
CASSPRSGAGEKLFF
>-|-|TRBV20-1|TRBJ2-7
TGCAGTGCTGAACAAGGGGTAACCGAGCAGTACTTC
CSAEQGVTEQYF
>-|TRBD1|TRBV10-3|TRBJ2-2
TGTGCCATCAGTGAGTCGGACAGGGGCCCGGACACCGGGGAGCTGTTTTTT
CAISESDRGPDTGELFF
>-|-|TRBV7-3|TRBJ2-5
TGTGCCAGCAGCTTAATGATAGGGCCCCAAGAGACCCAGTACTTC
CASSLMIGPQETQYF
>-|-|TRBV7-9|TRBJ1-1
TGTGCCAGCAGCCCAGGCTCGACTGAAGCTTTCTTT
CASSPGSTEAFF
>few|-|TRBV7-9|TRBJ2-7
TGTGCCAGCAGCTTTAGCAGCGGAGCTTACTACGAGCAGTACTTC
CASSFSSGAYYEQYF
>-|-|TRBV5-5|TRBJ2-5
TGTGCCAGCAGTTTATTTGAGGAAGAGACCCAGTACTTC
CASSLFEEETQYF
>-|-|TRBV2|TRBJ2-2
TGTGCCAGCAAGTTCTCCGCGAACACCGGGGAGCTGTTTTTT
CASKFSANTGELFF
>-|TRBD1|TRBV14|TRBJ1-1
TGTGCCAGCAGCCCGCGGACAGGTTACACTGAAGCTTTCTTT
CASSPRTGYTEAFF
>-|TRBD1|TRBV15|TRBJ1-2
TGTGCCACCAGCTTCCGGGACAGTCAGCCCCTCTATGGCTACACCTTC
CATSFRDSQPLYGYTF
>few|TRBD2|TRBV2|TRBJ2-5
TGTGCCAGCAGTGAGCCCTTTCTAGCGGGGGGGAAAGAGACCCAGTACTTC
CASSEPFLAGGKETQYF
>few|TRBD1|TRBV5-1|TRBJ2-2
TGCGCCAGCAGCCCTCCACAGGGGGCCGACACCGGGGAGCTGTTTTTT
CASSPPQGADTGELFF
>few|-|TRBV7-7|TRBJ2-5
TGTGCCAGCAGCCCGTCTAGCTCACCCATAGAGACCCAGTACTTC
CASSPSSSPIETQYF
>few|-|TRBV2|TRBJ2-7
TGTGCCCTTTCGGGGGACCCGCACTTC
CALSGDPHF
>-|TRBD1|TRBV5-6|TRBJ1-2
TGTGCCAGCAGCGCGAGGGACAGGGGGCCTTATGGCTACACCTTC
CASSARDRGPYGYTF
>-|-|TRBV4-1|TRBJ2-3
TGCGCCAGCAGCCAAGGGCCCCTCCGCGATACGCAGTATTTT
CASSQGPLRDTQYF
>-|-|TRBV10-3|TRBJ1-6
TGTGCCATCAGGTCCCAGGGGCAGGTGACTTCACCCCTCCACTTT
CAIRSQGQVTSPLHF
>-|-|TRBV25-1|TRBJ2-3
TGTGCCAGCACCCGACAGAACACAGATACGCAGTATTTT
CASTRQNTDTQYF
>once|-|TRBV3-1|TRBJ1-1
TGTGCCAGCAGCCAGTTCATGAACACTGAAGCTTTCTTT
CASSQFMNTEAFF
>-|-|TRBV20-1|TRBJ1-1
TGCAGTGCCATTTTGGGGCATAGGAACACTGAAGCTTTCTTT
CSAILGHRNTEAFF
>-|-|TRBV6-6|TRBJ1-1
TGTGCCAGCAGCTTAGGACGGGACACTGAAGTTTTCTTT
CASSLGRDTEVFF
>-|-|TRBV7-6|TRBJ2-7
TGTGCCAGCAGCTTAGAACCGGGACCGCACTACGAGCAGTACTTC
CASSLEPGPHYEQYF
>few|-|TRBV20-1|TRBJ2-1
TGCAGTGCTCCCCCAGGCAGGGGAAACTACAATGAGCAGTTCTTC
CSAPPGRGNYNEQFF